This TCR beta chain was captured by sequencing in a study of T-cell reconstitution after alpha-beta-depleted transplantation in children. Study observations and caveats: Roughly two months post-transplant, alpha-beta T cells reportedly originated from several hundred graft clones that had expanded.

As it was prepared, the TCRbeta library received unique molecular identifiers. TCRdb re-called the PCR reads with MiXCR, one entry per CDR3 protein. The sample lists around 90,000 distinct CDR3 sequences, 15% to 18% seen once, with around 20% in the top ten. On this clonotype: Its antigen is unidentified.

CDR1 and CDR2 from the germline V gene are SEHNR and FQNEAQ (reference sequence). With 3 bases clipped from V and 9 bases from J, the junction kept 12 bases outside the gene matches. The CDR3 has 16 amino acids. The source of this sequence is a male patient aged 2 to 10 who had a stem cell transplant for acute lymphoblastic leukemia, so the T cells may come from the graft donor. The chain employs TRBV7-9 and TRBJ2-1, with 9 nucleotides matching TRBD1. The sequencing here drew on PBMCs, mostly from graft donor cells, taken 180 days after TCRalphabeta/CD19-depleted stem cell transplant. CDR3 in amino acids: CASSFSGTGNVPEQFF. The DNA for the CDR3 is TGTGCCAGCAGCTTTTCCGGGACAGGGAACGTTCCTGAGCAGTTCTTC. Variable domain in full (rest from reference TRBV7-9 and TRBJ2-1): DTGVSQNPRHKITKRGQNVTFRCDPISEHNRLYWYRQTLGQGPEFLTYFQNEAQLEKSRLLSDRFSAERPKGSFSTLEIQRTEQGDSAMYLCASSFSGTGNVPEQFFGPGTRLTVL.